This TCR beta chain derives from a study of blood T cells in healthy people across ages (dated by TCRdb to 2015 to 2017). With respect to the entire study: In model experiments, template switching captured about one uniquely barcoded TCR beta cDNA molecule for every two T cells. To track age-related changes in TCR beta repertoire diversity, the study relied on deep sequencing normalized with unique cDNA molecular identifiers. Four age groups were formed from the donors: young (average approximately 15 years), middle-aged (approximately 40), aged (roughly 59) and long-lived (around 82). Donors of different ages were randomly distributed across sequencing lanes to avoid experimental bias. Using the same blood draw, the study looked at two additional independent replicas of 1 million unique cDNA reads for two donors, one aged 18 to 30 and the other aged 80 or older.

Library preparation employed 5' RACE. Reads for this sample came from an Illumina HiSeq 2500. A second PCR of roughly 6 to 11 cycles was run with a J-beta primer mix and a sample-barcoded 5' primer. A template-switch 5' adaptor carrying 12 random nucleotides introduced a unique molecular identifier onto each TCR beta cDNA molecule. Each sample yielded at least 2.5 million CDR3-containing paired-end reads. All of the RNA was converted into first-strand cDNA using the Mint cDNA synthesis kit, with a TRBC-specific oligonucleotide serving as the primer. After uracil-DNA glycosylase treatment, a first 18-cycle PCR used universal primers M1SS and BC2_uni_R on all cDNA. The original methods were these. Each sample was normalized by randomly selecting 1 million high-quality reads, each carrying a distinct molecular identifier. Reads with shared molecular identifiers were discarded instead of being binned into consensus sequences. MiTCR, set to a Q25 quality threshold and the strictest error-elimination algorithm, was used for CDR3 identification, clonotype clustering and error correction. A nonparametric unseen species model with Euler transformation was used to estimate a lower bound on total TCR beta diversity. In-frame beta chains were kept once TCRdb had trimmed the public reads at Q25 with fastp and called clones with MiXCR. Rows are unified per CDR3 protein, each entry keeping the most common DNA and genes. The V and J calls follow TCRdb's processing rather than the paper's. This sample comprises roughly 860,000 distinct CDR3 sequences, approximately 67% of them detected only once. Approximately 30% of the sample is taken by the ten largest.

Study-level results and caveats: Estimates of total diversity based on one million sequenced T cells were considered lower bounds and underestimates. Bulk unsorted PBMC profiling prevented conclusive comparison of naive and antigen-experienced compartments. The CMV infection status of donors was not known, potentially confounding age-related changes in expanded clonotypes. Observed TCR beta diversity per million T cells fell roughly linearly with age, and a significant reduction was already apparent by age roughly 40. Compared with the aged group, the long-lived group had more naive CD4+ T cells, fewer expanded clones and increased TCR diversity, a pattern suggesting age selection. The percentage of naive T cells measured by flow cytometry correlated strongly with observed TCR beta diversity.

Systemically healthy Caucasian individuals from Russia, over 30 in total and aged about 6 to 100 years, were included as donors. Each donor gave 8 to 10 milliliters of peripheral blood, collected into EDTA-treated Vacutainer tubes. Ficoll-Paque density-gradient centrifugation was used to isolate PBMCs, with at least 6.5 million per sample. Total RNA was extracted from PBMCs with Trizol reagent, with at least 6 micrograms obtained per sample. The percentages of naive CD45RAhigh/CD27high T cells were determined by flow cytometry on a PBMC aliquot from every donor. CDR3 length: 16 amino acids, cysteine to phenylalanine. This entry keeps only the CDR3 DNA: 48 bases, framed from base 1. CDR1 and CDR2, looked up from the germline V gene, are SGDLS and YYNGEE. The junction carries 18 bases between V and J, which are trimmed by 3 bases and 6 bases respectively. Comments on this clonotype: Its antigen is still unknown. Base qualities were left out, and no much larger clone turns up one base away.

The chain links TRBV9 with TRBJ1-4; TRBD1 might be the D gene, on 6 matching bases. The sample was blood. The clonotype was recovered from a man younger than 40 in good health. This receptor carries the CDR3 CASSAIQGTLDEKLFF. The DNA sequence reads TGTGCCAGCAGCGCTATCCAGGGGACCTTGGATGAAAAACTGTTTTTT. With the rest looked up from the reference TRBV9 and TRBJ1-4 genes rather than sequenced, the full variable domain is DSGVTQTPKHLITATGQRVTLRCSPRSGDLSVYWYQQSLDQGLQFLIQYYNGEERAKGNILERFSAQQFPDLHSELNLSSLELGDSALYFCASSAIQGTLDEKLFFGSGTQLSVL.